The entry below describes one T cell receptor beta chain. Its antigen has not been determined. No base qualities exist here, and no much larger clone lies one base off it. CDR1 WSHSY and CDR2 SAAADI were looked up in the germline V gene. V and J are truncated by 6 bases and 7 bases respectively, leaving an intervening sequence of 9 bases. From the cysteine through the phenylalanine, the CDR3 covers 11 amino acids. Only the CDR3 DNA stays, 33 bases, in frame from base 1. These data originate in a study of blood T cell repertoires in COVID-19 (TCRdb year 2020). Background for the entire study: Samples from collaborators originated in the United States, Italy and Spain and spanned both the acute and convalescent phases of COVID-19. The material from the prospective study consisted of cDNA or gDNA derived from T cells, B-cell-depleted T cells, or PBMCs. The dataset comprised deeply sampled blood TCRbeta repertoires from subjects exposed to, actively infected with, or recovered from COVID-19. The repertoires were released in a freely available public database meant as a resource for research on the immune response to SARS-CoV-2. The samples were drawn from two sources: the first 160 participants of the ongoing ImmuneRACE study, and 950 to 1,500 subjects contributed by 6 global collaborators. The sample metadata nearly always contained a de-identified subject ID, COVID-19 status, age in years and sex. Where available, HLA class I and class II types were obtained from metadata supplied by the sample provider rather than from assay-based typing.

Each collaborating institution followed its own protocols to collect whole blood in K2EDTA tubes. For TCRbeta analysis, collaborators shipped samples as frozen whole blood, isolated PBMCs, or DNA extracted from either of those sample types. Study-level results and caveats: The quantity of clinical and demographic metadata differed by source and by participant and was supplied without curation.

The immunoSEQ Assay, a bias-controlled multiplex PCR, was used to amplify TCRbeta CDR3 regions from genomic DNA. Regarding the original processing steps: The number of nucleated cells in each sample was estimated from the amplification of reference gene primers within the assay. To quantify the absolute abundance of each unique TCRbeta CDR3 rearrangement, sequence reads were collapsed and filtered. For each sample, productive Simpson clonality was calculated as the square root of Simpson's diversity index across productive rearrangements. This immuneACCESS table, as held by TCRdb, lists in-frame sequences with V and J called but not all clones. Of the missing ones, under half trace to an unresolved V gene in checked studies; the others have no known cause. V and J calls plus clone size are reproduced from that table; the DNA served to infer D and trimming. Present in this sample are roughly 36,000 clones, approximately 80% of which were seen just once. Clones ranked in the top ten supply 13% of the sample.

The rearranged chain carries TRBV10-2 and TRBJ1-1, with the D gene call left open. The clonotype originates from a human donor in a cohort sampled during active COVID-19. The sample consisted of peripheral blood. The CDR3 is CASRNTIEAFF. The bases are TGCGCCAGCAGAAACACAATTGAAGCTTTCTTT.